Following are 16 T cell receptor beta chains from one sample sequenced in a study of molecular identifiers for immune sequencing clone quantification (dated by TCRdb to about 2018). The library relied on PCR. The instrument was an Illumina MiSeq. The public reads were reanalyzed by TCRdb: fastp trimming at Q25, MiXCR alignment, in-frame beta chains only. CDR3 protein sequences are deduplicated, and each keeps its most common genes and DNA. In this sample the table shows about 36,000 distinct CDR3 sequences, under 20% of which occur a single time. Approximately 6.7% of the sample comes from the top ten. Sample: naive CD8+ T cells from blood, with Jurkat cell RNA spiked in. The cell subset or site label on this specimen signifies: FACS-sorted CD8+CD4-CCR7+CD45RA+ naive T cells. The receptors derive from a human donor in good health. Some libraries in this study had Jurkat cell RNA spiked in.

The chain combines TRBV12-3 or TRBV12-4 with TRBJ2-2; D is uncertain. Trimming stripped 3 bases from V and 7 bases from J, with 15 bases between. CDR3 length equals 15 residues. CDR3 in DNA: TGTGCCAGCAGTTTGAAGGGATTCCTCGGCGGGGAGCTGTTTTTT. The encoded protein is CASSLKGFLGGELFF.

The table lists this clonotype with many counts. The chain employs TRBV9 and TRBJ1-1; TRBD1 might be the D (6 bases). Trimming left V 2 bases short and J 0 bases short, with 14 bases between. CDR1 and CDR2 from the germline V gene are SGDLS and YYNGEE. The CDR3 consists of 16 residues. CDR3 in DNA: TGTGCCAGCAGCGTGTCAGGGACACCACTGAACACTGAAGCTTTCTTT. This codes for CASSVSGTPLNTEAFF.

This clonotype has a count of ten or more. The V and J genes are TRBV9 and TRBJ1-5; D ambiguous. Germline V gives CDR1 SGDLS, CDR2 YYNGEE. The CDR3 runs 13 residues. V was shortened by 0 bases and J by 6 bases, with 7 bases between the two germline ends. The DNA for the CDR3 is TGTGCCAGCAGCGTAGGAGGGAGTCAGCCCCAGCATTTT. The encoded protein is CASSVGGSQPQHF.

This chain joins TRBV28 and TRBJ2-2, with 9 bases matching TRBD2. V was clipped by 7 bases and J by 0 bases; unmatched bases: 6. CDR1 is MDHEN and CDR2 is SYDVKM in the germline V gene. This CDR3 has 16 residues. The CDR3 region is CASTPSGRPNTGELFF. The CDR3 DNA reads TGTGCCAGCACCCCAAGCGGGAGGCCGAACACCGGGGAGCTGTTTTTT.

This clonotype was found many times. The gene calls are TRBV6-2 or TRBV6-3 and TRBJ2-7; TRBD1 might be the D (6 bases). V dropped 4 bases and J dropped 2 bases, with 15 bases sitting between them. The CDR3 totals 15 residues. Germline V gene lookup returns CDR1 MNHEY and CDR2 SVGEGT. CDR3 amino acids: CASSSPRDTTYEQYF. CDR3 nucleotide sequence: TGTGCCAGCAGTTCCCCTCGGGACACAACCTACGAGCAGTACTTC.

This clonotype has just a few counts. The rearrangement joins TRBV27 to TRBJ1-4; D call uncertain. The V end was cut by 3 bases, the J end by 4 bases, with 9 bases between. CDR1 MNHEY and CDR2 SMNVEV come from the germline V gene (reference sequence). The CDR3 covers 14 residues. For the CDR3, the DNA is TGTGCCAGCAGTTTGGACGGAAATAATGAAAAACTGTTTTTT. Translation gives CASSLDGNNEKLFF.

This clonotype was seen at least ten times. The rearrangement links TRBV7-2 to TRBJ2-3, with D tentatively TRBD2 (6 bases). The length of the CDR3 is 15 residues. Germline V gene data show CDR1 as SGHTA and CDR2 as FQGNSA. Trimming cost V 6 bases and J 4 bases, with 17 bases left between them. This CDR3 is CASSVTGGSSDTQYF. CDR3 coding DNA: TGTGCCAGCAGTGTCACCGGGGGAAGTTCAGATACGCAGTATTTT.

Many counts were recorded for this clonotype. The rearrangement uses TRBV6-2 or TRBV6-3 and TRBJ1-1; D call uncertain. V lost 6 bases and J lost 1, with 9 bases in between. The CDR3 runs to 13 residues. Germline V gives CDR1 MNHEY, CDR2 SVGEGT. This CDR3 reads CASRDSSNTEAFF. DNA for the CDR3: TGTGCCAGCAGAGATTCTTCGAACACTGAAGCTTTCTTT.

As to this clonotype: The CDR3 end shows no conserved phenylalanine or tryptophan, and so a read error is likely. The V gene is TRBV28, the J gene TRBJ1-5, with a possible D match to TRBD1 (5 bases). V lost 3 bases and J 4 bases, leaving 10 bases between the germline ends. The length of the CDR3 is 14 residues. CDR1 MDHEN and CDR2 SYDVKM come from the germline V gene. The CDR3 DNA reads as TGTGCCAGCAGTTTTAGGACACTTAATCAGCCCCAGCATCTT. It is translated as CASSFRTLNQPQHL.

This clonotype came up many times. The chain links TRBV11-2 to TRBJ2-1; D gene uncertain. V lost 3 bases, J lost 7 bases, and 1 base lay in between. The CDR3 length is 10 residues. Germline CDR1 reads SGHAT; CDR2 reads FQNNGV. The CDR3 sequence is CASSFNEQFF. The CDR3 DNA follows: TGTGCCAGCAGCTTTAATGAGCAGTTCTTC.

This clonotype was observed many times. The rearrangement links TRBV6-5 to TRBJ2-1; tentatively, D is TRBD1 (5 bases). Per the germline V gene, CDR1 is MNHEY and CDR2 is SVGAGI. V lost 2 bases and J lost 5, with 7 bases in between. The CDR3 runs 13 residues. In nucleotides, the CDR3 is TGTGCCAGCAGTTACCGCAGGGACAATGAGCAGTTCTTC. It translates to CASSYRRDNEQFF.

The genes are TRBV4-1 and TRBJ1-1; D is unresolved. The CDR3 loop spans 15 amino acids. V lost 1 base and J lost 4, with 13 bases in between. In germline, CDR1 is MGHRA, CDR2 YSYEKL. This chain's CDR3 is CASSQGGPGITEAFF. The CDR3, as DNA: TGCGCCAGCAGCCAAGGTGGGCCTGGTATCACTGAAGCTTTCTTT.

This clonotype was recorded many times. V usage is TRBV20-1 and J usage is TRBJ2-7; TRBD2 matches 11 bases. The V gene end was trimmed by 6 bases and the J gene end by 3 bases; junction bases not matched to a gene: 4. Germline V CDR1 and CDR2: DFQATT, SNEGSKA (reference sequence). This CDR3 comprises 13 residues. This CDR3 is CSAEGLAVYEQYF. The DNA of the CDR3 is TGCAGTGCCGAGGGACTAGCGGTCTACGAGCAGTACTTC.

The sample holds many counts of this clonotype. V usage is TRBV2 and J usage is TRBJ2-2; 9 nucleotides match TRBD1. Germline CDR1 reads SNHLY; CDR2 reads FYNNEI. CDR3 length: 16 residues. The ends lost 10 bases at V and 2 bases at J; junction bases unmatched: 11. CDR3 DNA sequence: TGTGCCATATCACTCGGGACAGGGTCTAACACCGGGGAGCTGTTTTTT. Amino acids: CAISLGTGSNTGELFF.

This clonotype came up many times. The gene calls are TRBV4-2 and TRBJ2-2, with D possibly matching TRBD2 (5 bases). Germline values: CDR1 LGHNA, CDR2 YNFKEQ. The CDR3 covers 15 residues. Trimming removed 3 bases from V and 3 bases from J, with 11 bases in between. The CDR3 region has the DNA TGTGCCAGCAGCCAGGAACTAGGCTACACCGGGGAGCTGTTTTTT. As protein: CASSQELGYTGELFF.

The sample holds a few counts of this clonotype. The chain joins TRBV6-5 to TRBJ2-1; either TRBD1 or TRBD2 may supply D (5 bases each). Trimming took 3 bases from V and 7 from J, leaving 10 bases between them. The CDR3 consists of 13 residues. Looked up from germline, CDR1 is MNHEY and CDR2 is SVGAGI. CDR3 loop: CASSYLEGNEQFF. The CDR3 nucleotides read TGTGCCAGCAGTTATCTTGAGGGGAATGAGCAGTTCTTC.